This TCR beta chain was recovered during a study of blood T cell repertoires in COVID-19. J was trimmed by 9 bases and V by 6 bases; bases with no gene match: 9. This CDR3 region has 15 residues. The germline V gene has CDR1 WSHSY and CDR2 SAAADI. As processed by the authors: The assay estimated nucleated cells by amplifying reference gene primers. Only in-frame clones appear in the TCRdb table, and some are missing; sequencing was by immunoSEQ multiplex PCR. V and J calls and clone size are as listed in that table; D and trimming were resolved from the DNA. The sample consists of under 200,000 clones, around 85% of them appearing once.

The chain uses TRBV10-2 and TRBJ2-1; 12 bases line up with TRBD2. The receptor's source is a woman aged 80 or over with acute or convalescent COVID-19. The sample consisted of peripheral blood. The CDR3 reads CASSPSGGAGSEQFF. CDR3 DNA: TGCGCCAGCAGCCCTAGCGGGGGGGCCGGGAGTGAGCAGTTCTTC.